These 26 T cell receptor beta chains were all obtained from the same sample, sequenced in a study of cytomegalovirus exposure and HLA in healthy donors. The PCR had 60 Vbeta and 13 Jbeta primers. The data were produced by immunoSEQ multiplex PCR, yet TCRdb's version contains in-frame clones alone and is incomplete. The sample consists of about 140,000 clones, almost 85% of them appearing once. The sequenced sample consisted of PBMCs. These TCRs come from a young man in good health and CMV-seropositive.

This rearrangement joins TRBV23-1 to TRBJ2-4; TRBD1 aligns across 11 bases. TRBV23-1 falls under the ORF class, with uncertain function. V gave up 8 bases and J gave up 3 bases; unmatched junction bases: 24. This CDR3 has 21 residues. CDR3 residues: CASPSRPRDRGKVVDKNIQYF. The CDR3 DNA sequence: TGCGCCAGCCCCTCTCGGCCGCGGGACAGGGGGAAGGTAGTCGACAAAAACATTCAGTACTTC.

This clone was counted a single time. The CDR3 sequence: CASSPIQGTGELFF. CDR3 bases: TGTGCCAGCTCACCAATACAGGGCACCGGGGAGCTGTTTTTT. This chain connects TRBV18 to TRBJ2-2, with a weak D call TRBD1 (6 bases). This CDR3 is 14 amino acids long. Germline lookup yields CDR1 KGHSH and CDR2 LQKENI. With 2 bases removed from V and 4 bases from J, the gap between germline ends came to 8 bases. The full variable domain, in which reference TRBV18 and TRBJ2-2 provide the parts outside the CDR3, is NAGVMQNPRHLVRRRGQEARLRCSPMKGHSHVYWYRQLPEEGLKFMVYLQKENIIDESGMPKERFSAEFPKEGPSILRIQQVVRGDSAAYFCASSPIQGTGELFFGEGSRLTVL.

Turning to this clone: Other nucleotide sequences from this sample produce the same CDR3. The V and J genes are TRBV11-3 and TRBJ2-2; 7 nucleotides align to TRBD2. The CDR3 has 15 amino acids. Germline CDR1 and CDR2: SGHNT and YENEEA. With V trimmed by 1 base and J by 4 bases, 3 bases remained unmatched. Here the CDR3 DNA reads TGTGCCAGCAGCTTAGGACTAGCTGGCACCGGGGAGCTGTTTTTT. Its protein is CASSLGLAGTGELFF.

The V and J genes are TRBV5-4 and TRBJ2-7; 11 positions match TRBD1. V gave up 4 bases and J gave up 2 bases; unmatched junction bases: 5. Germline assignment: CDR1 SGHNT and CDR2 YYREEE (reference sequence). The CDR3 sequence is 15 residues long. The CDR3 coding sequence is TGTGCCAGCAGCCTGGGACAGGGGGTCACCTACGAGCAGTACTTC. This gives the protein CASSLGQGVTYEQYF.

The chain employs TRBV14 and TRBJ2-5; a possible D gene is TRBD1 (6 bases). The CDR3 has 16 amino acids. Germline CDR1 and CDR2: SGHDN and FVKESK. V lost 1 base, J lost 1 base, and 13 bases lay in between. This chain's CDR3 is CASSQVGTLIQETQYF. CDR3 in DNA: TGTGCCAGCAGCCAAGTCGGGACACTAATCCAAGAGACCCAGTACTTC. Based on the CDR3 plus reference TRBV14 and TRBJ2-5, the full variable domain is EAGVTQFPSHSVIEKGQTVTLRCDPISGHDNLYWYRRVMGKEIKFLLHFVKESKQDESGMPNNRFLAERTGGTYSTLKVQPAELEDSGVYFCASSQVGTLIQETQYFGPGTRLLVL.

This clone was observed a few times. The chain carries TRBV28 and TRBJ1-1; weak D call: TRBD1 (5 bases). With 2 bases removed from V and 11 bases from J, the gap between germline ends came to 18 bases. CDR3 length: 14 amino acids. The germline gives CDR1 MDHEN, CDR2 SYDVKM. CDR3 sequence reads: CASSLQLGGNSAFF. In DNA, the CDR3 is TGTGCCAGCAGTTTACAATTGGGGGGAAATTCGGCTTTCTTT. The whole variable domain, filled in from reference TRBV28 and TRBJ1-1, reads DVKVTQSSRYLVKRTGEKVFLECVQDMDHENMFWYRQDPGLGLRLIYFSYDVKMKEKGDIPEGYSVSREKKERFSLILESASTNQTSMYLCASSLQLGGNSAFFGQGTRLTVV.

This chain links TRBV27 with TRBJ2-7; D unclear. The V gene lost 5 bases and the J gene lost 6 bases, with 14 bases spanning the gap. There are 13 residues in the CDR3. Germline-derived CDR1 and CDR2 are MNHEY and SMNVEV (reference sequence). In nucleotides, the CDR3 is TGTGCCAGCAGTACTTTGGGCACCTCCGAGCAGTACTTC. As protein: CASSTLGTSEQYF.

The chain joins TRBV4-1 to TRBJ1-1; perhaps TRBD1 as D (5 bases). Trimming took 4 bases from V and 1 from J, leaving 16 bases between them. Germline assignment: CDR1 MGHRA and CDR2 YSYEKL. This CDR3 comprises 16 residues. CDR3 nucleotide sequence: TGCGCCAGCAGCCCTGTACCAACCGGACAGAACACTGAAGCTTTCTTT. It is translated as CASSPVPTGQNTEAFF.

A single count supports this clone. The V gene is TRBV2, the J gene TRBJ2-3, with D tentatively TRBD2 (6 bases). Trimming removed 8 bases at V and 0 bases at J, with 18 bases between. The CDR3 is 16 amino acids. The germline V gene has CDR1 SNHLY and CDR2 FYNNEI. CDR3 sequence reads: CASSNRGTSSTDTQYF. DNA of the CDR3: TGTGCCAGCTCGAATCGGGGGACCTCTAGCACAGATACGCAGTATTTT. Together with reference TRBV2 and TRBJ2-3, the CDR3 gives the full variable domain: EPEVTQTPSHQVTQMGQEVILRCVPISNHLYFYWYRQILGQKVEFLVSFYNNEISEKSEIFDDQFSVERPDGSNFTLKIRSTKLEDSAMYFCASSNRGTSSTDTQYFGPGTRLTVL.

CDR3 loop: CAISDRGPQETQYF. The CDR3 DNA follows: TGTGCCATCAGTGACAGGGGGCCACAAGAGACCCAGTACTTC. This rearrangement joins TRBV10-3 to TRBJ2-5; the match to TRBD1 covers 8 bases. V gave up 3 bases and J gave up 2 bases; unmatched junction bases: 2. Per germline, CDR1 ENHRY and CDR2 SYGVKD. This CDR3 contains 14 residues.

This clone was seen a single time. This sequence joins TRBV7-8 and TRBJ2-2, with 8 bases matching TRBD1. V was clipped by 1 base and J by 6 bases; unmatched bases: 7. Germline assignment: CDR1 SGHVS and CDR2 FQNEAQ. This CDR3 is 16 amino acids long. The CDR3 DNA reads TGTGCCAGCAGCTTAGACAGGACAGGGTTCGCCGGGGAGCTGTTTTTT. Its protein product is CASSLDRTGFAGELFF.

CDR3 coding DNA: TGTGCCAGCAGCTTAGCGCCGGGGAGCTCCTACAATGAGCAGTTCTTC. Translated: CASSLAPGSSYNEQFF. The gene calls are TRBV7-8 and TRBJ2-1; D possibly corresponds to TRBD2 (5 bases). V gave up 0 bases and J gave up 0 bases, with 9 bases separating them. Germline values: CDR1 SGHVS, CDR2 FQNEAQ. CDR3 length: 16 residues.

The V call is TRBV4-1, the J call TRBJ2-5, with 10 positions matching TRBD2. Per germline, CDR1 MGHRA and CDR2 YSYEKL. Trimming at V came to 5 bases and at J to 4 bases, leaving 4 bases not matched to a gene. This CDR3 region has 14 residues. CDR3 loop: CASSYQREGETQYF. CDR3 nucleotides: TGCGCCAGCAGCTACCAGCGGGAGGGAGAGACCCAGTACTTC.

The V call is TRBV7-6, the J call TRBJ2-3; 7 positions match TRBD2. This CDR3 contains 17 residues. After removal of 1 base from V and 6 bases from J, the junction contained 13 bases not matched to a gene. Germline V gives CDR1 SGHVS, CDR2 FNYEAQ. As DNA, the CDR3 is TGTGCCAGCAGCTTAGTTGGCGGGGGACTAAATCTGGATACGCAGTATTTT. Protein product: CASSLVGGGLNLDTQYF.

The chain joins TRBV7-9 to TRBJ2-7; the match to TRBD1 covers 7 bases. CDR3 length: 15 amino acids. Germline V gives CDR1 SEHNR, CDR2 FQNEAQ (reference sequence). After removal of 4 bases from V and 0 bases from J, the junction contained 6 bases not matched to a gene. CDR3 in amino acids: CASSSGQLSSYEQYF. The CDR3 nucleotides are TGTGCCAGCAGCTCGGGACAGCTTAGCTCCTACGAGCAGTACTTC.

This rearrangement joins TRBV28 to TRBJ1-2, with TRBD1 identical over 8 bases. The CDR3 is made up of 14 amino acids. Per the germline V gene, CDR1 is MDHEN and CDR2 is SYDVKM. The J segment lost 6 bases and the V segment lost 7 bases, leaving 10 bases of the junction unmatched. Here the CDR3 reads CASTPTQGANGYTF. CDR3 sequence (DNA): TGTGCCAGCACCCCTACGCAGGGGGCGAATGGCTACACCTTC.

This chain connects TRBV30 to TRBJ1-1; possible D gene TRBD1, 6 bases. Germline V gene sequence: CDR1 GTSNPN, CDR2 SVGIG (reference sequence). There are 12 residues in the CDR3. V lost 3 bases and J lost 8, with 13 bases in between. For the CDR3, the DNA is TGTGCCTGGAGGGCTTCCGGGACAGAAGCTTTCTTT. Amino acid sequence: CAWRASGTEAFF. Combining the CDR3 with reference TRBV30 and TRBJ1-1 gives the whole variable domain SQTIHQWPATLVQPVGSPLSLECTVEGTSNPNLYWYRQAAGRGLQLLFYSVGIGQISSEVPQNLSASRPQDRQFILSSKKLLLSDSGFYLCAWRASGTEAFFGQGTRLTVV.

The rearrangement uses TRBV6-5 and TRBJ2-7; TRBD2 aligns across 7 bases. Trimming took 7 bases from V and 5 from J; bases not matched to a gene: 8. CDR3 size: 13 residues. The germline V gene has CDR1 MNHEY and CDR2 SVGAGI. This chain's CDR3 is CASTATSRDEQYF. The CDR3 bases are TGTGCCAGCACTGCGACTAGCAGGGACGAGCAGTACTTC.

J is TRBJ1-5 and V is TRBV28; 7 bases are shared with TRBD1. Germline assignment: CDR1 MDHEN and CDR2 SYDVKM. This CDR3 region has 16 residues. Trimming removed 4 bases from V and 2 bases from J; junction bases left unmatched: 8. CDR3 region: CASSSQTGTGNQPQHF. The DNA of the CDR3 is TGTGCCAGCAGTTCCCAGACAGGGACGGGCAATCAGCCCCAGCATTTT. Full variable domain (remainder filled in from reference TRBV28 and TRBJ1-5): DVKVTQSSRYLVKRTGEKVFLECVQDMDHENMFWYRQDPGLGLRLIYFSYDVKMKEKGDIPEGYSVSREKKERFSLILESASTNQTSMYLCASSSQTGTGNQPQHFGDGTRLSIL.

The CDR3 reads CASSLGQADSGHSNQPQHF. The CDR3 DNA sequence: TGTGCCAGCAGCTTGGGACAGGCTGATTCTGGGCATAGCAATCAGCCCCAGCATTTT. This rearrangement joins TRBV5-6 to TRBJ1-5, with D possibly TRBD1 on 6 matching bases. The germline V gene has CDR1 SGHDT and CDR2 YYEEEE. Trimming stripped 0 bases from V and 0 bases from J, with 19 bases between. The CDR3 loop spans 19 amino acids.

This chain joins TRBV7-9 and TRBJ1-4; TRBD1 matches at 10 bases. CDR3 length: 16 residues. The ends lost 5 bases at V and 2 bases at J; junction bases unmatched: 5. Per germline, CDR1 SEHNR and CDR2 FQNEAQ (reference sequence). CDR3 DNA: TGTGCCAGCAGCCCGGACAGGGGGACGACTAATGAAAAACTGTTTTTT. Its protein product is CASSPDRGTTNEKLFF.

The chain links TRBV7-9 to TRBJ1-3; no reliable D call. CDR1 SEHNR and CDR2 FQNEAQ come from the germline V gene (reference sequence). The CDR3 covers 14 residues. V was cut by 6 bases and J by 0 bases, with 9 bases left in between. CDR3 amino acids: CASRSGSSGNTIYF. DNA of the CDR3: TGTGCCAGCAGGAGTGGGAGCTCTGGAAACACCATATATTTT.

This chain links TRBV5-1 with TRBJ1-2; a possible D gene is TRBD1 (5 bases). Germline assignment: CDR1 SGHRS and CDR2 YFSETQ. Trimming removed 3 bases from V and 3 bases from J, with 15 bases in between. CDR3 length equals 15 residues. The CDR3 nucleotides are TGCGCCAGCAGCTCTAGCGGGGGGAGTCACTATGGCTACACCTTC. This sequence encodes CASSSSGGSHYGYTF.

The chain's CDR3 is CASSSGGPNEKLFF. In DNA form, the CDR3 reads TGTGCCAGCAGCTCAGGGGGACCTAATGAAAAACTGTTTTTT. The genes are TRBV7-9 and TRBJ1-4, with 7 bases lining up with TRBD1. This CDR3 contains 14 residues. Trimming removed 4 bases from V and 3 bases from J; junction bases left unmatched: 2. Germline CDR1 and CDR2: SEHNR and FQNEAQ (reference sequence).

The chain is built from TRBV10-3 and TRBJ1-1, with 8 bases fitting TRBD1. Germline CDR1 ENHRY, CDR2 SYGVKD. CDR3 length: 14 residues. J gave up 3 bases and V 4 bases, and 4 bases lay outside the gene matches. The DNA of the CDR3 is TGTGCCATCAGTGGGACAGGGAGGGACACTGAAGCTTTCTTT. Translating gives CAISGTGRDTEAFF.

CDR3 loop: CASSLRYGYTF. In DNA form, the CDR3 reads TGTGCCAGCAGTTTGCGCTATGGCTACACCTTC. The chain combines TRBV28 with TRBJ1-2; D not certain. This CDR3 is 11 amino acids long. The V end was cut by 3 bases, the J end by 4 bases, with 3 bases between. Germline-derived CDR1 and CDR2 are MDHEN and SYDVKM.